The 21 T cell receptor beta chains below come from one sample, sequenced in a study of identical twins (TCRdb year 2016). The receptor library was made with 5' RACE. The sequencer listed for this sample is Illumina HiSeq 2000. Clones were called with MiXCR by TCRdb after fastp trimmed the public reads at Q25, and only in-frame beta chains were retained. Here each entry gathers all rows of one CDR3 protein and keeps the most common genes and DNA. This sample has fewer than 900,000 distinct CDR3 sequences in its table, and approximately 21% of those were observed once. Of the sample, over 4% falls within the top ten clones. These data were also reused for a study on T cells expressing NK-cell markers.

Sequenced: PBMCs. The receptors come from a woman in her late teens or twenties in good health.

This clonotype was counted many times. The chain uses TRBV5-1 and TRBJ2-5; D possibly corresponds to TRBD1 (5 bases). The V gene lost 1 base and the J gene lost 4 bases, with 14 bases spanning the gap. Germline assignment: CDR1 SGHRS and CDR2 YFSETQ. There are 15 residues in the CDR3. The CDR3: CASSLRAGIGETQYF. The CDR3 DNA follows: TGCGCCAGCAGCTTGCGTGCAGGGATTGGAGAGACCCAGTACTTC. The entire variable domain, with the rest obtained from reference TRBV5-1 and TRBJ2-5, is as follows: KAGVTQTPRYLIKTRGQQVTLSCSPISGHRSVSWYQQTPGQGLQFLFEYFSETQRNKGNFPGRFSGRQFSNSRSEMNVSTLELGDSALYLCASSLRAGIGETQYFGPGTRLLVL.

This clonotype has just a few counts. The V gene is TRBV20-1, the J gene TRBJ2-1, with 7 bases matching TRBD1. CDR1 DFQATT and CDR2 SNEGSKA come from the germline V gene (reference sequence). The CDR3 is 11 amino acids. V shed 5 bases, J shed 10 bases, and the junction held 5 bases outside the gene matches. In DNA form, the CDR3 reads TGCAGTGCTGGGGACAGCCTCGAGCAGTTCTTC. Its translation: CSAGDSLEQFF.

The CDR3 loop reads CASSPRDRDTDTQYF. CDR3 nucleotides: TGTGCCAGCAGTCCCCGGGACAGGGACACAGATACGCAGTATTTT. V and J are TRBV27 and TRBJ2-3; 9 bases agree with TRBD1. Trimming at V came to 5 bases and at J to 2 bases, leaving 5 bases not matched to a gene. Germline V gene data show CDR1 as MNHEY and CDR2 as SMNVEV (reference sequence). The CDR3 covers 15 residues.

This clonotype has only a few counts. J is TRBJ2-7 and V is TRBV5-1; TRBD2 aligns across 14 bases. The V gene's germline CDR1 is SGHRS and CDR2 YFSETQ. This CDR3 is 16 amino acids long. V was pared by 4 bases and J by 4 bases, with 7 bases of the junction left unmatched. The chain's CDR3 is CASSLGLAGVQYEQYF. CDR3 DNA sequence: TGCGCCAGCAGCCTGGGACTAGCGGGAGTTCAGTACGAGCAGTACTTC.

This clonotype came up a few times. This chain connects TRBV20-1 to TRBJ2-7, with D possibly TRBD2 on 6 matching bases. There are 13 residues in the CDR3. Germline V CDR1 and CDR2: DFQATT, SNEGSKA (reference sequence). V lost 3 bases and J lost 6, with 15 bases in between. The CDR3, as DNA: TGCAGTGCTAGGGGACTCACAACCTCCGAGCAGTACTTC. Its translation: CSARGLTTSEQYF.

This clonotype was recorded many times. The rearrangement uses TRBV12-3 or TRBV12-4 and TRBJ2-7; D not certain. CDR3 length equals 12 residues. Trimming shortened V by 4 bases and J by 6 bases, and 10 bases separated the two germline ends. The CDR3 DNA reads TGTGCCAGCAGTTCCTCTCTTTTCGAGCAGTACTTC. This sequence encodes CASSSSLFEQYF.

In its sample, this clonotype was seen a few times. The chain couples TRBV20-1 to TRBJ1-2; tentative D call: TRBD1 (5 bases). The CDR3 totals 14 residues. V shed 3 bases and J shed 4 bases, with 15 bases lying between them. Germline assignment: CDR1 DFQATT and CDR2 SNEGSKA (reference sequence). The CDR3: CSASGAGQLYGYTF. DNA for the CDR3: TGCAGTGCTAGTGGGGCAGGTCAACTCTATGGCTACACCTTC.

This chain connects TRBV7-9 to TRBJ2-7; 8 positions match TRBD1. J lost 6 bases, V lost 4 bases, and 8 bases had no gene match. Germline CDR1 and CDR2: SEHNR and FQNEAQ (reference sequence). This CDR3 contains 14 residues. The CDR3 nucleotides are TGTGCCAGCAGCTCCTTGACAGGGGCAGGCGAGCAGTACTTC. This gives the protein CASSSLTGAGEQYF.

This clonotype was recorded a few times. CDR3 loop: CASSLRVSISGEQYF. The CDR3 DNA reads as TGTGCCAGCAGTTTGCGGGTTTCCATCTCGGGCGAGCAGTACTTC. This chain joins TRBV12-3 or TRBV12-4 and TRBJ2-7, with D perhaps matching TRBD2 (5 bases). This CDR3 has 15 residues. V was pared by 3 bases and J by 6 bases, with 18 bases between.

The chain recombines TRBV6-2 or TRBV6-3 with TRBJ2-3, with D possibly TRBD2 on 6 matching bases. The ends were cut back, 5 bases at V and 0 bases at J, with 12 bases in the middle. CDR3 size: 15 residues. Germline-derived CDR1 and CDR2 are MNHEY and SVGEGT. The CDR3 loop is CASSTGDRSTDTQYF. In nucleotides, the CDR3 is TGTGCCAGCAGTACGGGGGACCGTAGCACAGATACGCAGTATTTT.

This clonotype was seen a few times. V usage is TRBV12-3 or TRBV12-4 and J usage is TRBJ2-5; 7 bases are a match to TRBD1. The CDR3 loop spans 15 amino acids. The junction had 9 bases not matched to a gene; V was cut back by 4 bases and J by 4 bases. Here the CDR3 reads CASSSAGGYRETQYF. Here the CDR3 DNA reads TGTGCCAGCAGTTCGGCAGGGGGTTACAGAGAGACCCAGTACTTC.

The V call is TRBV19, the J call TRBJ2-5; no definite D call. V lost 6 bases and J lost 5, with 16 bases in between. CDR3 size: 14 residues. Germline loops: CDR1 LNHDA, CDR2 SQIVND (reference sequence). The CDR3 protein is CASSQGPAQETQYF. The CDR3 DNA follows: TGTGCCAGTAGCCAAGGACCGGCCCAGGAGACCCAGTACTTC. Complete variable domain (other parts from reference TRBV19 and TRBJ2-5): DGGITQSPKYLFRKEGQNVTLSCEQNLNHDAMYWYRQDPGQGLRLIYYSQIVNDFQKGDIAEGYSVSREKKESFPLTVTSAQKNPTAFYLCASSQGPAQETQYFGPGTRLLVL.

Only a few counts were recorded for this clonotype. The chain is built from TRBV4-3 and TRBJ2-1; TRBD2 agrees at 13 bases. The CDR3 covers 19 residues. The germline V gene has CDR1 LGHNA and CDR2 YSLEER. Losses at the gene ends were 0 bases for V and 8 bases for J; bases not matched to a gene: 13. The CDR3 DNA follows: TGCGCCAGCAGCCAAGAAGGGACTAGCGGGACCTTAGGGTTTCATGAGCAGTTCTTC. This codes for CASSQEGTSGTLGFHEQFF.

This chain joins TRBV5-5 and TRBJ2-1; D is perhaps TRBD2 (5 bases). Germline V gene lookup returns CDR1 SGHKS and CDR2 YYEKEE (reference sequence). Trimming cost V 1 base and J 5 bases, with 13 bases left between them. The CDR3 sequence is 15 residues long. CDR3 sequence reads: CASSLLPSTNNEQFF. CDR3 coding DNA: TGTGCCAGCAGCTTGCTGCCTAGCACCAACAATGAGCAGTTCTTC.

V is TRBV21-1 and J is TRBJ2-1; the table calls TRBD1, which could not be checked here. TRBV21-1 counts as a pseudogene. This CDR3 has 17 residues. As DNA, the CDR3 is TGTGCCAGCAGCAAAAATGTTGGGGACAGGGGTAACAATGAGCAGTTCTTC. This translates into CASSKNVGDRGNNEQFF.

In its sample, this clonotype was seen a few times. The chain couples TRBV20-1 to TRBJ2-5, with TRBD1 identical over 7 bases. The CDR3 has 13 amino acids. V was pared by 2 bases and J by 5 bases, with 5 bases of the junction left unmatched. In germline, CDR1 is DFQATT, CDR2 SNEGSKA (reference sequence). Written as DNA, the CDR3 is TGCAGTGCTAGACCAACAGGGGACGAGACCCAGTACTTC. The encoded protein is CSARPTGDETQYF.

The chain recombines TRBV15 with TRBJ1-4; D may be TRBD1 (5 bases). The CDR3 length is 15 residues. CDR1 is LNHNV and CDR2 is YYDKDF in the germline V gene (reference sequence). Trimming pared 0 bases from V and 6 bases from J, leaving 11 bases between. CDR3 bases: TGTGCCACCAGCAGAGATCCAGGGATCGATGAAAAACTGTTTTTT. Residues: CATSRDPGIDEKLFF.

J is TRBJ1-5 and V is TRBV5-5; D possibly corresponds to TRBD1 (5 bases). Trimming left V 3 bases short and J 7 bases short, with 17 bases between. Per germline, CDR1 SGHKS and CDR2 YYEKEE (reference sequence). This CDR3 has 15 amino acids. CDR3 sequence (DNA): TGTGCCAGCAGCTCCAACCCGGGCAGGGAACAGCCCCAGCATTTT. Its protein product is CASSSNPGREQPQHF. The whole variable domain, remainder taken from reference TRBV5-5 and TRBJ1-5, is DAGVTQSPTHLIKTRGQQVTLRCSPISGHKSVSWYQQVLGQGPQFIFQYYEKEERGRGNFPDRFSARQFPNYSSELNVNALLLGDSALYLCASSSNPGREQPQHFGDGTRLSIL.

The chain recombines TRBV6-4 with TRBJ1-2, with 9 bases that match TRBD1. Germline V lookup: CDR1 MRHNA, CDR2 SNTAGT. J lost 7 bases, V lost 5 bases, and 8 bases had no gene match. There are 14 residues in the CDR3. CDR3 nucleotide sequence: TGTGCCAGCAGTAGGGACAGGGTCACCGGTGGCTACACCTTC. Amino acid sequence: CASSRDRVTGGYTF.

This chain uses TRBV6-5 with TRBJ2-2; D gene ambiguous. The CDR3 has 14 residues. V lost 2 bases and J lost 0, with 4 bases in between. Germline V gives CDR1 MNHEY, CDR2 SVGAGI. The CDR3 nucleotides read TGTGCCAGCAGTTACAGGACGAACACCGGGGAGCTGTTTTTT. It is translated as CASSYRTNTGELFF.

The chain joins TRBV7-9 to TRBJ2-5, with D tentatively TRBD1 (5 bases). The CDR3 loop spans 11 amino acids. Germline V gene lookup returns CDR1 SEHNR and CDR2 FQNEAQ (reference sequence). V was clipped by 3 bases and J by 9 bases, with 8 bases between them. The CDR3 here is CASSLGPPQYF. The CDR3 DNA reads as TGTGCCAGCAGCTTGGGGCCCCCCCAGTACTTC.